Following are 22 T cell receptor beta chains from one sample sequenced in a study of T cells in tumors after PD-1 blockade. This table comes from immunoSEQ multiplex PCR, and its TCRdb copy is limited to in-frame clones, with some not included. The sample shows approximately 50,000 clones, 79% of them seen only once. The sample was PBMCs, taken before anti-PD-1 therapy. These receptors were collected from a human donor with advanced basal cell or squamous cell carcinoma (not recorded which).

The rearrangement uses TRBV19 and TRBJ2-7; 10 nucleotides align to TRBD1. Trimming removed 11 bases from V and 1 base from J; junction bases left unmatched: 5. Per the germline V gene, CDR1 is LNHDA and CDR2 is SQIVND (reference sequence). This CDR3 region has 13 residues. The CDR3 is CAAGTGVSYEQYF. The CDR3 DNA sequence: TGTGCCGCCGGGACAGGGGTTTCCTACGAGCAGTACTTC.

The chain combines TRBV7-6 with TRBJ2-1; 9 positions match TRBD1. The CDR3 is 17 amino acids. The germline V gene encodes CDR1 SGHVS and CDR2 FNYEAQ. After removal of 1 base from V and 3 bases from J, the junction contained 7 bases not matched to a gene. The CDR3 nucleotides read TGTGCCAGCAGCTTAGTTGACGGGACAGGGATCTACAATGAGCAGTTCTTC. This codes for CASSLVDGTGIYNEQFF.

The chain is built from TRBV19 and TRBJ1-5; D gene ambiguous. CDR1 LNHDA and CDR2 SQIVND come from the germline V gene (reference sequence). The CDR3 sequence is 14 residues long. Trimming left V 1 base short and J 0 bases short, with 4 bases between. The CDR3 region is CASSIAVSNQPQHF. Here the CDR3 DNA reads TGTGCCAGTAGTATAGCCGTTAGCAATCAGCCCCAGCATTTT.

The CDR3 reads CASSFRWNTEAFF. Here the CDR3 DNA reads TGTGCCAGCAGTTTCAGGTGGAACACTGAAGCTTTCTTT. This sequence joins TRBV12-3 or TRBV12-4 and TRBJ1-1; D is unresolved. Trimming took 3 bases from V and 1 from J, leaving 6 bases between them. This CDR3 spans 13 amino acids.

The chain uses TRBV4-2 and TRBJ2-2; possibly TRBD1 for D (5 bases). CDR3 length equals 14 residues. Germline V CDR1 and CDR2: LGHNA, YNFKEQ. The ends were cut back, 2 bases at V and 1 base at J, with 5 bases in the middle. DNA for the CDR3: TGTGCCAGCAGCCAACAGGGGAACACCGGGGAGCTGTTTTTT. Protein: CASSQQGNTGELFF.

This chain connects TRBV6-2 or TRBV6-3 to TRBJ1-5; tentative D call: TRBD1 (6 bases). Trimming removed 5 bases at V and 6 bases at J, with 20 bases between. Germline values: CDR1 MNHEY, CDR2 SVGEGT. The CDR3 covers 16 residues. CDR3 coding DNA: TGTGCCAGCAGTAACCAGGGGCCTCCTGGGGGTCAGCCCCAGCATTTT. It translates to CASSNQGPPGGQPQHF.

This chain uses TRBV27 with TRBJ2-1, with TRBD1 identical over 7 bases. The CDR3 consists of 19 residues. Germline V gene sequence: CDR1 MNHEY, CDR2 SMNVEV (reference sequence). V was clipped by 5 bases and J by 9 bases; unmatched bases: 25. The CDR3 DNA sequence: TGTGCCAGCAGTCCTCAGGGGGAGACTTATCTTTGGGGGCAACTTGAGCAGTTCTTC. Its translation: CASSPQGETYLWGQLEQFF.

The chain carries TRBV5-1 and TRBJ1-1; D is undetermined. Germline CDR1 and CDR2: SGHRS and YFSETQ. The CDR3 runs to 15 residues. Trimming stripped 1 base from V and 7 bases from J, with 17 bases between. This CDR3 is CASSLKAEITNEAFF. The DNA of the CDR3 is TGCGCCAGCAGCTTGAAGGCGGAAATCACTAATGAAGCTTTCTTT. The complete variable domain, with remaining parts taken from reference TRBV5-1 and TRBJ1-1, reads KAGVTQTPRYLIKTRGQQVTLSCSPISGHRSVSWYQQTPGQGLQFLFEYFSETQRNKGNFPGRFSGRQFSNSRSEMNVSTLELGDSALYLCASSLKAEITNEAFFGQGTRLTVV.

DNA of the CDR3: TGTGCCAGCAACTCACGGGGTGAAGCTTTCTTT. Amino acid sequence: CASNSRGEAFF. The rearrangement uses TRBV28 and TRBJ1-1; D is unresolved. In germline, CDR1 is MDHEN, CDR2 SYDVKM. V lost 7 bases and J lost 7, with 10 bases in between. The CDR3 is made up of 11 amino acids.

This chain links TRBV24-1 with TRBJ1-5; 7 bases line up with TRBD1. Germline loops: CDR1 KGHDR, CDR2 SFDVKD. This CDR3 is 16 amino acids long. The trim removed 3 bases at V and 5 bases at J, leaving 9 bases unmatched. CDR3 in amino acids: CATSDARQGLHQPQHF. The DNA for the CDR3 is TGTGCCACCAGTGATGCCAGACAGGGTCTGCATCAGCCCCAGCATTTT.

The chain recombines TRBV5-1 with TRBJ2-2; 7 bases agree with TRBD2. J gave up 5 bases and V 4 bases, and 5 bases lay outside the gene matches. The V gene's germline CDR1 is SGHRS and CDR2 YFSETQ. This CDR3 region has 14 residues. The CDR3 loop is CASSPGGQTGELFF. CDR3 nucleotides: TGCGCCAGCAGCCCGGGAGGTCAGACCGGGGAGCTGTTTTTT.

The J gene is TRBJ2-5, the V gene TRBV12-3 or TRBV12-4; TRBD1 agrees at 7 bases. The CDR3 sequence is 13 residues long. V shed 6 bases, J shed 4 bases, and the junction held 5 bases outside the gene matches. CDR3 in amino acids: CASRMGQRETQYF. The CDR3 DNA sequence: TGTGCCAGCAGGATGGGACAGAGAGAGACCCAGTACTTC.

This clone was detected only a few times. The genes are TRBV6-4 and TRBJ1-5; D is undetermined. The CDR3 consists of 14 residues. Germline values: CDR1 MRHNA, CDR2 SNTAGT. V was shortened by 3 bases and J by 0 bases, with 6 bases between the two germline ends. CDR3 sequence: CASSERGSNQPQHF. The CDR3 DNA sequence: TGTGCCAGCAGTGAACGGGGTAGCAATCAGCCCCAGCATTTT.

The CDR3 reads CSARRRQSLAGNTIYF. The CDR3 DNA is TGCAGCGCACGTCGCCGCCAGTCCCTCGCTGGAAACACCATATATTTT. The chain couples TRBV29-1 to TRBJ1-3; no reliable D call. Trimming removed 7 bases at V and 2 bases at J, with 21 bases between. The CDR3 runs 16 residues. Germline loops: CDR1 SQVTM, CDR2 ANQGSEA.

This clone was seen only a few times. This chain links TRBV6-5 with TRBJ1-1, with 7 bases identical to TRBD1. In germline, CDR1 is MNHEY, CDR2 SVGAGI. Unmatched junction bases numbered 7, after V lost 6 bases and J lost 0 bases. The CDR3 has 15 amino acids. CDR3 loop: CASSSLQGLNTEAFF. CDR3 nucleotide sequence: TGTGCCAGCAGCTCCCTACAGGGGTTGAACACTGAAGCTTTCTTT.

V usage is TRBV27 and J usage is TRBJ2-6; TRBD2 is a possible D gene (5 bases). The CDR3 sequence is 20 residues long. The germline V gene encodes CDR1 MNHEY and CDR2 SMNVEV (reference sequence). With 1 base removed from V and 2 bases from J, the gap between germline ends came to 21 bases. CDR3 bases: TGTGCCAGCAGTTTATTTTCCTCCCCCCCCGAGGGAGCTGGGGCCAACGTCCTGACTTTC. This translates into CASSLFSSPPEGAGANVLTF.

The rearrangement uses TRBV6-5 and TRBJ1-1; D call uncertain. V lost 2 bases and J 1 base, leaving 14 bases between the germline ends. There are 16 residues in the CDR3. Germline CDR1 is MNHEY and CDR2 is SVGAGI. This chain's CDR3 is CASSYTVNSWNTEAFF. CDR3 nucleotide sequence: TGTGCCAGCAGTTACACGGTTAATTCTTGGAACACTGAAGCTTTCTTT.

This chain uses TRBV7-8 with TRBJ2-1; maybe TRBD2 (6 bases). This CDR3 has 14 amino acids. The V end was cut by 5 bases, the J end by 8 bases, with 16 bases between. Germline-derived CDR1 and CDR2 are SGHVS and FQNEAQ. CDR3 in amino acids: CASSTRDFKDEQFF. The CDR3 DNA reads TGTGCCAGCAGCACGCGGGACTTCAAGGATGAGCAGTTCTTC.

The chain has TRBV5-1 and TRBJ1-1; possible D gene TRBD1, 5 bases. CDR1 is SGHRS, CDR2 YFSETQ, per germline. The V end was cut by 4 bases, the J end by 1 base, with 11 bases between. The length of the CDR3 is 14 residues. The CDR3 DNA is TGCGCCAGCAGCCTGGACATAGGGAACACTGAAGCTTTCTTT. Its protein product is CASSLDIGNTEAFF. The entire variable domain, with the rest obtained from reference TRBV5-1 and TRBJ1-1, is as follows: KAGVTQTPRYLIKTRGQQVTLSCSPISGHRSVSWYQQTPGQGLQFLFEYFSETQRNKGNFPGRFSGRQFSNSRSEMNVSTLELGDSALYLCASSLDIGNTEAFFGQGTRLTVV.

This sequence joins TRBV11-3 and TRBJ1-4; tentative D call: TRBD1 (6 bases). Trimming took 0 bases from V and 8 from J, leaving 25 bases between them. The CDR3 contains 19 residues. Germline loops: CDR1 SGHNT, CDR2 YENEEA. The CDR3 DNA sequence: TGTGCCAGCAGCTTAGATTTTGGGGCAGGGGTGGCCCTATGGGAAAAACTGTTTTTT. Translation gives CASSLDFGAGVALWEKLFF.

With regard to this clone: This same CDR3 is encoded by further DNA sequences in the sample. The chain recombines TRBV27 with TRBJ2-3, with a tentative D call TRBD2 (6 bases). This CDR3 contains 14 residues. The germline CDR1 and CDR2 sequences are MNHEY and SMNVEV (reference sequence). V gave up 6 bases and J gave up 6 bases, with 16 bases separating them. CDR3 sequence (DNA): TGTGCCAGCAGGGGGGAGTTTGGGGGGGATACGCAGTATTTT. It encodes CASRGEFGGDTQYF.

V is TRBV28 and J is TRBJ2-5; TRBD2 matches 7 bases. The CDR3 loop spans 13 amino acids. Germline-derived CDR1 and CDR2 are MDHEN and SYDVKM. V lost 8 bases and J lost 10; bases outside the gene matches: 13. The CDR3 nucleotides read TGTGCCAGCCAAACTACAGGACGGGAGGACCAGTACTTC. Encoded protein: CASQTTGREDQYF.